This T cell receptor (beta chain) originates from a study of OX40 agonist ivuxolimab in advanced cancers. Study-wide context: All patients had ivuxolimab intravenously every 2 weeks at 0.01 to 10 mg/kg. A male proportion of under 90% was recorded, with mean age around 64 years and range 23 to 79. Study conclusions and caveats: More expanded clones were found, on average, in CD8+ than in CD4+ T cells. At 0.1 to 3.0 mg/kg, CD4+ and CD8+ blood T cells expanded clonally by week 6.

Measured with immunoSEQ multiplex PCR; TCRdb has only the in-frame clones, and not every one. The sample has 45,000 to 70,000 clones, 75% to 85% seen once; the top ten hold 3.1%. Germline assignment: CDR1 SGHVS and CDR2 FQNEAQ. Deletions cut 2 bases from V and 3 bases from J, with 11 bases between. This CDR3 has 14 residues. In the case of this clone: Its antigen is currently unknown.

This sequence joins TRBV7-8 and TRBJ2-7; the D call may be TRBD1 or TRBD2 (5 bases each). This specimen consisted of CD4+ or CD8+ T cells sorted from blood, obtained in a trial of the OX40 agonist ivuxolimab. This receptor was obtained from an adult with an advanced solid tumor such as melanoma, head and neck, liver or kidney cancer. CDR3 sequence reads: CASSLRDQSYEQYF. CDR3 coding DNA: TGTGCCAGCAGCTTAAGGGACCAGAGCTACGAGCAGTACTTC.